This T cell receptor beta chain was retrieved from a study of CD8 T cells in ankylosing spondylitis. TCRdb re-called the 5' RACE reads with MiXCR, one entry per CDR3 protein. In the table there are some 270,000 distinct CDR3 sequences, approximately 30% of which are singletons. The germline V gene has CDR1 MNHEY and CDR2 SMNVEV (reference sequence). The CDR3 spans 16 residues. J was trimmed by 5 bases and V by 5 bases; bases with no gene match: 12. The source is a male donor with ankylosing spondylitis or in good health (not recorded which). The chain carries TRBV27 and TRBJ2-3; TRBD2 matches 8 bases. The material sequenced was blood, either unsorted or a sorted T cell fraction (not recorded which). The CDR3 region is CASSPLAGLVGDTQYF. The DNA for the CDR3 is TGTGCCAGCAGTCCCTTAGCGGGGTTGGTCGGAGATACGCAGTATTTT.